This T cell receptor (beta chain) originates from a study of blood T cells in healthy people across ages. Findings and limits, study-wide: Estimates drawn from one million T cells were deemed to understate diversity.

Worth noting for this clonotype: Antigen: not known.

Trimming took 0 bases from V and 5 from J, leaving 10 bases between them. The CDR3 sequence is 14 residues long. CDR1 is LNHNV, CDR2 YYDKDF, per germline (reference sequence). Using a J-beta primer mix together with a sample-barcoded 5' primer, a second PCR was run for roughly 6 to 12 cycles. A template-switch adaptor containing 12 random nucleotides labeled each cDNA molecule. A single record per CDR3 protein comes from TCRdb applying MiXCR to the 5' RACE reads. This sample has 580,000 or so distinct CDR3 sequences; around half occur once, and the top ten carry 20% to 25%. The sequencing sample was made of blood. The source is an elderly man in good health. The chain recombines TRBV15 with TRBJ2-5; weak D call: TRBD2 (5 bases). The CDR3 DNA reads as TGTGCCACCAGCAGAGATCGGGGTAGCGAGACCCAGTACTTC. It codes for CATSRDRGSETQYF.